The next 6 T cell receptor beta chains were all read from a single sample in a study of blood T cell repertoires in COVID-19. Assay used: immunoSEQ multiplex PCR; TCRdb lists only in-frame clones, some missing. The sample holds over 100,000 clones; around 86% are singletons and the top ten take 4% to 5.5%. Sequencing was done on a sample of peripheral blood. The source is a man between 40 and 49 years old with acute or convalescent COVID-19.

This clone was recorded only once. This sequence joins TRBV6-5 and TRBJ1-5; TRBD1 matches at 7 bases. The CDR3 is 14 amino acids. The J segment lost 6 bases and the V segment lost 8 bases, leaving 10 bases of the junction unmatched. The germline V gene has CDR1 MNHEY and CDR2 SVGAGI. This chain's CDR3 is CASLPRDRFQPQHF. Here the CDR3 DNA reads TGTGCCAGCCTCCCCCGGGACAGATTTCAGCCCCAGCATTTT.

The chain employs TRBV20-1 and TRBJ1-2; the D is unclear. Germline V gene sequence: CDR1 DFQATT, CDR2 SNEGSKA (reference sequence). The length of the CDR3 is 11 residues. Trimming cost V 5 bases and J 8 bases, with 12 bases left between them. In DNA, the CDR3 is TGCAGTGCTCTAAGCGGAGACGGCTACACCTTC. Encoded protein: CSALSGDGYTF.

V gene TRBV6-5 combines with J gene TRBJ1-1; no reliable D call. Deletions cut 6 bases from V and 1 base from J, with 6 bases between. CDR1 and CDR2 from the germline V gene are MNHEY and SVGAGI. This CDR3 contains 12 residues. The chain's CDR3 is CASRVQNTEAFF. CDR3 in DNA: TGTGCCAGCAGAGTACAGAACACTGAAGCTTTCTTT.

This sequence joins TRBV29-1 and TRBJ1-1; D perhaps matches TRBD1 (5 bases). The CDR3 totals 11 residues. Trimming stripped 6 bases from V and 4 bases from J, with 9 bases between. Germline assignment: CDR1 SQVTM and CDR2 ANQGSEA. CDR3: CSVVDSTEAFF. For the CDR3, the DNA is TGCAGCGTCGTCGACAGCACTGAAGCTTTCTTT.

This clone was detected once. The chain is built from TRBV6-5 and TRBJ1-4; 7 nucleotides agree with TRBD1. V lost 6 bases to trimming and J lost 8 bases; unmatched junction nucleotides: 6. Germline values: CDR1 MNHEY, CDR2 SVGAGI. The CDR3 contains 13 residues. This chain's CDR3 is CASRPTGVEKLFF. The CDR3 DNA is TGTGCCAGCAGACCCACAGGGGTGGAAAAACTGTTTTTT.

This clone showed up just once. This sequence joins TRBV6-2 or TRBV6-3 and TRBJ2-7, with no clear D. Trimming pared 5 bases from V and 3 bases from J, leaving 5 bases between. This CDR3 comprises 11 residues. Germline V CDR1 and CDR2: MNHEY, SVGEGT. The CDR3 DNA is TGTGCCAGCAGTGCCAGCTACGAGCAGTACTTC. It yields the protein CASSASYEQYF.